The 17 T cell receptor beta chains below were found in one sample sequenced in a study of regulatory T cells in long-lasting Graves disease. CDR3-region Arm-PCR and iRepertoire HTBI primers produced the TCR beta libraries. TCRdb processed the multiplex PCR reads anew with MiXCR; each CDR3 protein has one entry. The sample records fewer than 550,000 distinct CDR3 sequences, roughly 21% being singletons. Described time point: persistent/refractory GD, antithyroid drugs over 5 years with positive TRAb. The TCR library was made from RNA extracted from PBMCs. The sequenced sample was peripheral blood mononuclear cells (PBMCs), obtained when the disease was refractory, from a patient treated with antithyroid drugs. These receptors were taken from a female donor with Graves disease.

This clonotype was seen at least ten times. The chain recombines TRBV13 with TRBJ1-1, with D possibly matching TRBD1 (6 bases). The CDR3 spans 13 residues. The germline V gene encodes CDR1 PRHDT and CDR2 FYEKMQ (reference sequence). V was trimmed by 4 bases and J by 3 bases, leaving 9 bases between them. The CDR3: CASSSAGDTEAFF. The CDR3 region has the DNA TGTGCCAGCAGCTCAGCAGGGGACACTGAAGCTTTCTTT.

This clonotype was found many times. V usage is TRBV7-2 and J usage is TRBJ2-5; D remains ambiguous. The V and J ends lost 6 bases and 5 bases respectively, with 19 bases between them. The CDR3 is 15 residues long. Germline CDR1 is SGHTA and CDR2 is FQGNSA. CDR3 sequence (DNA): TGTGCCAGCAGTTCCATTCTCATCGAAGGGGAGACCCAGTACTTC. Its protein is CASSSILIEGETQYF.

Ten or more counts support this clonotype. V and J are TRBV2 and TRBJ2-2, with 9 nucleotides matching TRBD1. This CDR3 has 17 amino acids. CDR1 is SNHLY and CDR2 is FYNNEI in the germline V gene. V trimming: 8 bases; J trimming: 8 bases; junction bases outside the gene matches: 18. The CDR3 sequence: CASWGQGDGGFKGELFF. In nucleotides, the CDR3 is TGTGCCAGCTGGGGACAGGGCGACGGAGGGTTTAAAGGGGAGCTGTTTTTT. The full variable domain, rest sourced from reference TRBV2 and TRBJ2-2, is EPEVTQTPSHQVTQMGQEVILRCVPISNHLYFYWYRQILGQKVEFLVSFYNNEISEKSEIFDDQFSVERPDGSNFTLKIRSTKLEDSAMYFCASWGQGDGGFKGELFFGEGSRLTVL.

The CDR3 here is CASSLEGTAVNEQFF. The CDR3 DNA reads TGTGCCAGCAGCCTAGAGGGGACAGCCGTTAATGAGCAGTTCTTC. The V gene is TRBV27, the J gene TRBJ2-1; 7 bases map to TRBD1. Trimming cost V 6 bases and J 7 bases; bases outside gene matches: 12. CDR1 and CDR2 (germline): MNHEY, SMNVEV (reference sequence). This CDR3 is 15 amino acids long.

This clonotype occurred many times. The gene calls are TRBV12-3 or TRBV12-4 and TRBJ1-1; no definite D call. Trimming shortened V by 4 bases and J by 6 bases, and 15 bases separated the two germline ends. CDR3 length: 14 amino acids. The CDR3 here is CASSYERNSAEAFF. The CDR3 DNA sequence: TGTGCCAGCAGTTATGAACGGAACTCGGCTGAAGCTTTCTTT.

This clonotype was recorded a few times. The rearrangement joins TRBV19 to TRBJ2-1; maybe TRBD2 (6 bases). Germline V gene data show CDR1 as LNHDA and CDR2 as SQIVND (reference sequence). With 5 bases removed from V and 0 bases from J, the gap between germline ends came to 11 bases. The CDR3 is made up of 15 amino acids. The CDR3 DNA is TGTGCCAGTAGTCCTCGGGGGAGCTCCTACAATGAGCAGTTCTTC. Protein: CASSPRGSSYNEQFF. Full variable domain (remainder filled in from reference TRBV19 and TRBJ2-1): DGGITQSPKYLFRKEGQNVTLSCEQNLNHDAMYWYRQDPGQGLRLIYYSQIVNDFQKGDIAEGYSVSREKKESFPLTVTSAQKNPTAFYLCASSPRGSSYNEQFFGPGTRLTVL.

This clonotype was counted only a few times. The chain has TRBV7-2 and TRBJ1-3, with D unresolved. The CDR3 runs 15 residues. The V gene lost 0 bases and the J gene lost 3 bases, with 9 bases spanning the gap. Germline CDR1 reads SGHTA; CDR2 reads FQGNSA. DNA of the CDR3: TGTGCCAGCAGCTTAGCTCTGGCCGGTGGAAACACCATATATTTT. Amino acid sequence: CASSLALAGGNTIYF.

This chain joins TRBV20-1 and TRBJ1-2, with D possibly being TRBD1 (5 bases). Germline CDR1 and CDR2: DFQATT and SNEGSKA (reference sequence). Trimming cost V 1 base and J 4 bases, with 13 bases left between them. This CDR3 spans 14 amino acids. The CDR3 DNA is TGCAGTGCTAGAGCCTCAGGGTCTCTCTATGGCTACACCTTC. Translating gives CSARASGSLYGYTF.

This clonotype was detected many times. CDR3 residues: CASSLVGIEETQYF. For the CDR3, the DNA is TGTGCCAGCAGTTTAGTGGGAATTGAAGAGACCCAGTACTTC. The chain employs TRBV28 and TRBJ2-5; no clear D. Looked up from germline, CDR1 is MDHEN and CDR2 is SYDVKM. The CDR3 contains 14 residues. Trimming shortened V by 2 bases and J by 3 bases, and 10 bases separated the two germline ends.

This clonotype was detected a few times. J is TRBJ1-2 and V is TRBV20-1; 9 bases map to TRBD1. CDR1 and CDR2 from the germline V gene are DFQATT and SNEGSKA (reference sequence). The CDR3 totals 14 residues. J gave up 8 bases and V 0 bases, and 7 bases lay outside the gene matches. Here the CDR3 DNA reads TGCAGTGCTAGAGAGGGGACAGGGCTGCGGGGCTACACCTTC. Translating it yields CSAREGTGLRGYTF.

As concerns this clonotype: A much larger clone differs from this one at a single base, so this may be a read error. V is TRBV20-1 and J is TRBJ2-7, with 9 bases identical to TRBD2. Per germline, CDR1 DFQATT and CDR2 SNEGSKA (reference sequence). The CDR3 covers 12 residues. V was pared by 5 bases and J by 6 bases, with 5 bases of the junction left unmatched. CDR3 DNA sequence: TGCAGTGCTGGCGAGCGGGGGGTCGAGCAGTACTTC. Translating gives CSAGERGVEQYF.

This clonotype was observed a few times. The chain links TRBV7-9 to TRBJ2-5; 10 bases agree with TRBD2. This CDR3 comprises 16 residues. The trim removed 1 base at V and 2 bases at J, leaving 4 bases unmatched. Germline-derived CDR1 and CDR2 are SEHNR and FQNEAQ (reference sequence). The CDR3 region has the DNA TGTGCCAGCAGCTTAGGGACTAGCGGTTGGCAAGAGACCCAGTACTTC. This gives the protein CASSLGTSGWQETQYF.

The V gene is TRBV4-1, the J gene TRBJ1-1, with D tentatively TRBD1 (6 bases). The CDR3 totals 13 residues. V was cut by 4 bases and J by 4 bases, with 10 bases left in between. Germline V lookup: CDR1 MGHRA, CDR2 YSYEKL. This CDR3 reads CASSPEGVTEAFF. CDR3 bases: TGCGCCAGCAGCCCCGAGGGGGTCACTGAAGCTTTCTTT.

This clonotype was picked up many times. The chain is built from TRBV7-2 and TRBJ2-5; possibly TRBD1 for D (5 bases). Germline V gene data show CDR1 as SGHTA and CDR2 as FQGNSA. V lost 1 base and J lost 5, with 14 bases in between. The CDR3 is 15 residues long. The CDR3, as DNA: TGTGCCAGCAGCTTAGAGGGGATGATCCAGGAGACCCAGTACTTC. Translating gives CASSLEGMIQETQYF.

As concerns this clonotype: Compared with germline, one end of the junction differs, possibly owing to a read error. The rearrangement links TRBV7-9 to TRBJ1-1; 9 bases are a match to TRBD1. The CDR3 contains 15 residues. CDR1 and CDR2 from the germline V gene are SEHNR and FQNEAQ (reference sequence). The CDR3 reads CASSHWDRENSEAFF. The CDR3 DNA follows: TGTGCCAGCAGCCACTGGGACAGGGAGAACTCTGAAGCTTTCTTT.

This clonotype was observed at least ten times. The chain couples TRBV15 to TRBJ2-5, with 10 bases lining up with TRBD2. Germline CDR1 LNHNV, CDR2 YYDKDF (reference sequence). CDR3 length: 14 amino acids. The J segment lost 2 bases and the V segment lost 8 bases, leaving 5 bases of the junction unmatched. The CDR3 region is CATGLAASQETQYF. The CDR3 bases are TGTGCCACCGGACTAGCGGCTTCTCAAGAGACCCAGTACTTC.

This clonotype was recorded a few times. The genes are TRBV5-1 and TRBJ2-5; D perhaps matches TRBD2 (5 bases). Between the trimmed V and J ends, which lost 0 bases and 0 bases, there was a span of 9 bases. The CDR3 has 15 residues. Germline V gives CDR1 SGHRS, CDR2 YFSETQ. In DNA, the CDR3 is TGCGCCAGCAGCTTGGGGAGGTTGAACCAAGAGACCCAGTACTTC. It encodes CASSLGRLNQETQYF.